Each of the 4 T cell receptor beta chains below was sequenced from the same sample in a study of CD8 T cells in ankylosing spondylitis. TCRdb independently ran MiXCR on the 5' RACE reads; one entry per CDR3 protein. The sample has approximately 250,000 distinct CDR3 sequences; roughly a tenth are singletons. The sequenced sample was blood, either unsorted or a sorted T cell fraction (not recorded which). The receptors originated from a male donor with ankylosing spondylitis or in good health (not recorded which).

At least ten counts were recorded for this clonotype. The chain has TRBV4-2 and TRBJ2-5, with D perhaps TRBD2 (5 bases). CDR3 length: 18 amino acids. V lost 0 bases to trimming and J lost 5 bases, with 22 bases between them. Germline CDR1 and CDR2: LGHNA and YNFKEQ. The CDR3 spells CASSQDPLRGGVWETQYF. The CDR3 DNA is TGTGCCAGCAGCCAAGATCCCCTTCGGGGTGGTGTGTGGGAGACCCAGTACTTC.

This clonotype was counted between two and nine times. The gene calls are TRBV30 and TRBJ1-1, with D possibly being TRBD1 (6 bases). CDR3 length: 12 amino acids. Germline V gives CDR1 GTSNPN, CDR2 SVGIG (reference sequence). Trimming took off 3 bases at V and 5 bases at J, with 10 bases between the two ends. Here the CDR3 DNA reads TGTGCCTGGAGACAGGGAAATACTGAAGCTTTCTTT. Amino acids: CAWRQGNTEAFF.

V usage is TRBV19 and J usage is TRBJ1-6; TRBD1 might be the D (6 bases). The germline CDR1 and CDR2 sequences are LNHDA and SQIVND (reference sequence). Trimming cost V 3 bases and J 8 bases, with 17 bases left between them. CDR3 size: 16 residues. CDR3 DNA sequence: TGTGCCAGTAGTATCCGGTTGGGGGGCTTGGATTCACCCCTCCACTTT. Translated: CASSIRLGGLDSPLHF.

The sample holds a few counts of this clonotype. J is TRBJ1-2 and V is TRBV7-9, with D tentatively TRBD1 (6 bases). The CDR3 sequence is 17 residues long. Per the germline V gene, CDR1 is SEHNR and CDR2 is FQNEAQ (reference sequence). V was clipped by 3 bases and J by 4 bases, with 21 bases between them. CDR3 DNA sequence: TGTGCCAGCAGCTTGCGGGGGGCGCGATGGGATCTCTATGGCTACACCTTC. Its protein is CASSLRGARWDLYGYTF. Supplemented by reference TRBV7-9 and TRBJ1-2, the full variable domain reads DTGVSQNPRHKITKRGQNVTFRCDPISEHNRLYWYRQTLGQGPEFLTYFQNEAQLEKSRLLSDRFSAERPKGSFSTLEIQRTEQGDSAMYLCASSLRGARWDLYGYTFGSGTRLTVV.